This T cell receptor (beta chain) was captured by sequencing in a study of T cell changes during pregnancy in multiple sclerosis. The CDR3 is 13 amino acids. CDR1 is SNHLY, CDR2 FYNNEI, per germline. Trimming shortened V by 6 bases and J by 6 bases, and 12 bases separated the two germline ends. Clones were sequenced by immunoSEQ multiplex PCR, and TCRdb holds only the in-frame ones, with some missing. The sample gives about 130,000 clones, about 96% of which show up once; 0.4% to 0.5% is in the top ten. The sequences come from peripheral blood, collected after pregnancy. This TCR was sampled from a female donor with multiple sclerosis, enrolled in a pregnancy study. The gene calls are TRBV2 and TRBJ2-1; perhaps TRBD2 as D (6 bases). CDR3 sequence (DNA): TGTGCCAGCAGGACTAGTTTTAGCAATGAGCAGTTCTTC. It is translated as CASRTSFSNEQFF.